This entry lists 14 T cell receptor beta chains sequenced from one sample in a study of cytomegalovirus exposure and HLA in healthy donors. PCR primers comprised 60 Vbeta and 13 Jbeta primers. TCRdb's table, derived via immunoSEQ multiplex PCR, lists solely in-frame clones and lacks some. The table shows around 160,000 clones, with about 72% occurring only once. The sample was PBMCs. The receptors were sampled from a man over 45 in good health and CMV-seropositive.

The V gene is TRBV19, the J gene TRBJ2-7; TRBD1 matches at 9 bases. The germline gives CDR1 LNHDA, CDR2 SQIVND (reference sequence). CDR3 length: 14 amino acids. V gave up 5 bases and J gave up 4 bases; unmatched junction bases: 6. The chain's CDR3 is CASSPGQGPYEQYF. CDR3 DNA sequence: TGTGCCAGTAGTCCGGGACAGGGACCGTACGAGCAGTACTTC.

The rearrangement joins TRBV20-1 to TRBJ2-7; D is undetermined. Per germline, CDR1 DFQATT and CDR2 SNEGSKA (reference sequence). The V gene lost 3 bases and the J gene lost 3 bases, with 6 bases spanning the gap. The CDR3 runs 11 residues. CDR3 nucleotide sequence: TGCAGTGCTAGTCCGGGCTACGAGCAGTACTTC. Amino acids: CSASPGYEQYF.

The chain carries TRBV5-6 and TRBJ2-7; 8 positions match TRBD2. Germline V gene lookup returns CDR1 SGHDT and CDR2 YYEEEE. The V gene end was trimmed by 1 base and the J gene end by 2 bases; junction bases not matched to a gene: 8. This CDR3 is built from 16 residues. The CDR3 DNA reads TGTGCCAGCAGCTTGTACTTCCGGGGGGGAGCCTACGAGCAGTACTTC. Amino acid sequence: CASSLYFRGGAYEQYF.

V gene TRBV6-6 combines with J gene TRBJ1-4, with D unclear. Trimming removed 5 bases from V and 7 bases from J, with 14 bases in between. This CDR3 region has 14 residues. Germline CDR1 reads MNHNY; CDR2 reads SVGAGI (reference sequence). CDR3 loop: CASSTFRGAEKLFF. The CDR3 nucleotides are TGTGCCAGCAGTACCTTCCGGGGAGCTGAAAAACTGTTTTTT.

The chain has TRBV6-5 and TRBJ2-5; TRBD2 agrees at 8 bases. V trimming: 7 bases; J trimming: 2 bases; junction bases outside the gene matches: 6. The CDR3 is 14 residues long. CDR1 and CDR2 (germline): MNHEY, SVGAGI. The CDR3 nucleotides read TGTGCCAGCACCGACGCGGGGGGACAAGAGACCCAGTACTTC. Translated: CASTDAGGQETQYF.

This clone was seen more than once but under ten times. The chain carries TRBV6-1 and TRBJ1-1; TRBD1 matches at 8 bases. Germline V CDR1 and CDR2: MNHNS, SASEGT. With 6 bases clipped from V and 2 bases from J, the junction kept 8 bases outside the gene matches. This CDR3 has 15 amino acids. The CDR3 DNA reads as TGTGCCAGCAGAGAAAATCAGGGGGCAAACACTGAAGCTTTCTTT. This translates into CASRENQGANTEAFF.

This chain's CDR3 is CASQKGQKNTEAFF. Written as DNA, the CDR3 is TGTGCCAGCCAAAAGGGACAGAAGAACACTGAAGCTTTCTTT. V is TRBV7-9 and J is TRBJ1-1, with 7 positions matching TRBD1. Germline CDR1 is SEHNR and CDR2 is FQNEAQ (reference sequence). The CDR3 is made up of 14 amino acids. V was pared by 8 bases and J by 1 base, with 7 bases of the junction left unmatched.

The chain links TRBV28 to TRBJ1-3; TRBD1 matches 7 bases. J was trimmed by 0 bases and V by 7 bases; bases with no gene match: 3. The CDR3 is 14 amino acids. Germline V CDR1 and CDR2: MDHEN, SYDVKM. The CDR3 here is CASIAGGSGNTIYF. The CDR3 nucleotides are TGTGCCAGCATCGCAGGGGGCTCTGGAAACACCATATATTTT.

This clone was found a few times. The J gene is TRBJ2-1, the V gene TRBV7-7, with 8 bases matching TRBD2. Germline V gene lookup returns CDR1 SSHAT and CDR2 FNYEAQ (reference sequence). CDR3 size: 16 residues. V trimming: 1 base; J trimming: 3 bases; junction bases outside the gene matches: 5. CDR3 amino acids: CASSLGGRGGYNEQFF. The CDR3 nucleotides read TGTGCCAGCAGCTTAGGCGGTCGGGGGGGCTACAATGAGCAGTTCTTC.

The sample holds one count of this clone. The CDR3 region is CSARLEETQYF. CDR3 DNA sequence: TGCAGTGCTAGACTAGAAGAGACCCAGTACTTC. This chain uses TRBV20-1 with TRBJ2-5, with unresolved D. Germline CDR1 reads DFQATT; CDR2 reads SNEGSKA (reference sequence). The CDR3 totals 11 residues. The V gene lost 2 bases and the J gene lost 3 bases, with 4 bases spanning the gap.

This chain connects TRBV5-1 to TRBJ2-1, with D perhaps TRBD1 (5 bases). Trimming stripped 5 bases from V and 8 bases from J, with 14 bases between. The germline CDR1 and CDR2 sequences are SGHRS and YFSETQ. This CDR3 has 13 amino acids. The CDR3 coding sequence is TGCGCCAGCAGGATAGGGGTAGTCGATGAGCAGTTCTTC. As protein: CASRIGVVDEQFF.

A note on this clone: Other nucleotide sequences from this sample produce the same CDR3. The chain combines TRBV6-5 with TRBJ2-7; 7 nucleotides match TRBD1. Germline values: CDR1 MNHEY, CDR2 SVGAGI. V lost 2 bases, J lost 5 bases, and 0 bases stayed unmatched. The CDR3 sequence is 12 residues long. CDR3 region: CASSYGTDEQYF. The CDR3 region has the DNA TGTGCCAGCAGTTACGGGACAGACGAGCAGTACTTC.

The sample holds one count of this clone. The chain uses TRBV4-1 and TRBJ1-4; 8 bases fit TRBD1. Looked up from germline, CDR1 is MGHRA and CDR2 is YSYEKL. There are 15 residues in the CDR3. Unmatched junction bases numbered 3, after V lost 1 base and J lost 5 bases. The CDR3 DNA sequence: TGCGCCAGCAGCCAAGTGGACAGGGACAATGAAAAACTGTTTTTT. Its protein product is CASSQVDRDNEKLFF.

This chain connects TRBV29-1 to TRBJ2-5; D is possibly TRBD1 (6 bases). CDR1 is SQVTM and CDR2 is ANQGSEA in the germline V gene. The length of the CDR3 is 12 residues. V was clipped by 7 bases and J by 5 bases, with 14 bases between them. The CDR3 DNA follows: TGCAGCGGGGGGCTCCCGCGGGAGACCCAGTACTTC. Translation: CSGGLPRETQYF.